The source of this T cell receptor beta chain is a study of STAT5B mutations in CD4+ large granular lymphocyte leukemia. Study at large: The CDR3 'QG' motif was associated with a particular HLA allele among healthy donors.

Libraries were prepared by immunoSEQ multiplex PCR; TCRdb keeps only in-frame clonotypes and omits some of them. In the table there are about 48,000 clones, roughly 72% of which are singletons. In regard to this clone: Antigen specificity is unknown.

V dropped 5 bases and J dropped 2; count of bases not matched to a gene: 5. CDR3 length: 15 residues. CDR1 is SNHLY and CDR2 is FYNNEI in the germline V gene. The study's findings and limits: Top patient clones used TRBV06 genes more often: 8/27 versus 2/35 in controls.

V gene TRBV2 combines with J gene TRBJ2-5; 10 bases are a match to TRBD2. The clonotype originates from a human donor in good health. The sample consisted of CD4+ T cells from blood buffy coats. CDR3 nucleotide sequence: TGTGCCAGCAGTCGAAGCGGGGGGGTTCAAGAGACCCAGTACTTC. The encoded protein is CASSRSGGVQETQYF.